Below are 23 T cell receptor beta chains sequenced from a single sample in a study of T cell changes during pregnancy in multiple sclerosis. Assay: immunoSEQ multiplex PCR; the TCRdb copy retains only in-frame clones and omits some. Of fewer than 85,000 clones detected, approximately 92% appear once; the ten largest clones hold about 2.8%. The material sequenced was peripheral blood, taken in the third trimester of pregnancy. The receptor set was obtained from a female donor in good health, enrolled as a control in a pregnancy study.

The chain links TRBV6-6 to TRBJ1-3; no reliable D call. Trimming took 2 bases from V and 2 from J, leaving 13 bases between them. CDR3 size: 16 residues. Germline V gene data show CDR1 as MNHNY and CDR2 as SVGAGI (reference sequence). This CDR3 is CASSYSGQFAGNTIYF. The CDR3 bases are TGTGCCAGCAGTTACAGCGGGCAGTTCGCTGGAAACACCATATATTTT.

The chain combines TRBV7-9 with TRBJ2-1; 10 bases match TRBD1. CDR1 is SEHNR and CDR2 is FQNEAQ in the germline V gene (reference sequence). V was clipped by 7 bases and J by 2 bases; unmatched bases: 8. This CDR3 spans 16 amino acids. The CDR3 loop is CASTPGDRGPYNEQFF. The DNA of the CDR3 is TGTGCCAGCACCCCCGGGGACAGGGGCCCCTACAATGAGCAGTTCTTC.

This rearrangement joins TRBV4-1 to TRBJ2-2, with D possibly TRBD1 on 6 matching bases. In germline, CDR1 is MGHRA, CDR2 YSYEKL. The V and J ends lost 5 bases and 4 bases respectively, with 17 bases between them. The CDR3 length is 16 residues. The CDR3 protein is CASSSAPTGSTGELFF. The DNA of the CDR3 is TGCGCCAGCAGCTCAGCCCCTACAGGGTCCACCGGGGAGCTGTTTTTT.

A single count supports this clone. V is TRBV7-9 and J is TRBJ1-2, with D tentatively TRBD1 (5 bases). Per the germline V gene, CDR1 is SEHNR and CDR2 is FQNEAQ (reference sequence). CDR3 length: 14 residues. Trimming left V 4 bases short and J 7 bases short, with 16 bases between. CDR3 loop: CASSSTGPQGGYTF. For the CDR3, the DNA is TGTGCCAGCAGCTCAACAGGTCCTCAGGGTGGCTACACCTTC.

The chain joins TRBV19 to TRBJ1-6; D gene uncertain. Germline CDR1 is LNHDA and CDR2 is SQIVND (reference sequence). The CDR3 runs to 13 residues. The V end lost 1 base, the J end lost 6 bases, and 4 bases lay between the germline ends. In DNA, the CDR3 is TGTGCCAGTAGTATAGTCCTTAATTCACCCCTCCACTTT. Translated: CASSIVLNSPLHF.

V gene TRBV9 combines with J gene TRBJ1-6; D unresolved. Trimming removed 4 bases from V and 10 bases from J, with 18 bases in between. Germline V lookup: CDR1 SGDLS, CDR2 YYNGEE. The CDR3 runs 15 residues. This CDR3 is CASSFQPLPGSPLHF. The CDR3 nucleotides read TGTGCCAGCAGCTTCCAGCCCCTCCCAGGCTCACCCCTCCACTTT.

The genes are TRBV7-2 and TRBJ1-5; tentatively, D is TRBD1 (5 bases). This CDR3 contains 15 residues. CDR1 SGHTA and CDR2 FQGNSA come from the germline V gene. Trimming removed 5 bases at V and 0 bases at J, with 11 bases between. CDR3 sequence: CASSPGGASNQPQHF. As DNA, the CDR3 is TGTGCCAGCAGCCCCGGTGGGGCTAGCAATCAGCCCCAGCATTTT. Full variable domain (outside the CDR3, taken from reference TRBV7-2 and TRBJ1-5): GAGVSQSPSNKVTEKGKDVELRCDPISGHTALYWYRQSLGQGLEFLIYFQGNSAPDKSGLPSDRFSAERTGGSVSTLTIQRTQQEDSAVYLCASSPGGASNQPQHFGDGTRLSIL.

The chain joins TRBV6-5 to TRBJ1-4; 7 nucleotides align to TRBD1. The trim removed 6 bases at V and 7 bases at J, leaving 11 bases unmatched. The CDR3 loop spans 15 amino acids. Germline V gene sequence: CDR1 MNHEY, CDR2 SVGAGI. The CDR3 DNA is TGTGCCAGCAGAAACACAGGGGCAGGCATTGAAAAACTGTTTTTT. The encoded protein is CASRNTGAGIEKLFF.

The rearrangement uses TRBV10-3 and TRBJ2-7; D is possibly TRBD1 (5 bases). The CDR3 has 15 amino acids. V gave up 1 base and J gave up 5 bases, with 15 bases separating them. Germline loops: CDR1 ENHRY, CDR2 SYGVKD. This chain's CDR3 is CAISEWSFGANEQYF. In DNA form, the CDR3 reads TGTGCCATCAGTGAGTGGAGCTTTGGGGCCAACGAGCAGTACTTC.

This chain uses TRBV28 with TRBJ2-7; 10 nucleotides match TRBD1. The germline V gene has CDR1 MDHEN and CDR2 SYDVKM. This CDR3 has 13 amino acids. The CDR3 region is CASRTGGSYEQYF. The DNA for the CDR3 is TGTGCTTCAAGGACAGGGGGATCCTACGAGCAGTACTTC.

The chain uses TRBV18 and TRBJ2-7; D ambiguous. CDR1 is KGHSH and CDR2 is LQKENI in the germline V gene. V was pared by 3 bases and J by 2 bases, with 5 bases between. This CDR3 has 12 residues. The CDR3 protein is CASSPQAYEQYF. The CDR3 DNA sequence: TGTGCCAGCTCACCTCAGGCCTACGAGCAGTACTTC. The variable domain in full, with the rest retrieved from reference TRBV18 and TRBJ2-7, is NAGVMQNPRHLVRRRGQEARLRCSPMKGHSHVYWYRQLPEEGLKFMVYLQKENIIDESGMPKERFSAEFPKEGPSILRIQQVVRGDSAAYFCASSPQAYEQYFGPGTRLTVT.

V and J are TRBV6-4 and TRBJ2-3; no firm D call. In germline, CDR1 is MRHNA, CDR2 SNTAGT. V was shortened by 0 bases and J by 2 bases, with 3 bases between the two germline ends. The CDR3 is 13 residues long. The CDR3 DNA sequence: TGTGCCAGCAGTGACTCCAACACAGATACGCAGTATTTT. It specifies CASSDSNTDTQYF.

V is TRBV7-9 and J is TRBJ1-3, with 7 bases that match TRBD1. CDR1 and CDR2 (germline): SEHNR, FQNEAQ (reference sequence). CDR3 size: 14 residues. V trimming: 5 bases; J trimming: 3 bases; junction bases outside the gene matches: 4. The CDR3 sequence is CASSPRDSGNTIYF. The CDR3 DNA sequence: TGTGCCAGCAGCCCCCGGGACAGTGGAAACACCATATATTTT.

V is TRBV5-1 and J is TRBJ2-5; TRBD1 matches at 10 bases. Germline CDR1 SGHRS, CDR2 YFSETQ. J was trimmed by 4 bases and V by 3 bases; bases with no gene match: 15. This CDR3 comprises 18 residues. The CDR3: CASSWPASNDRGRETQYF. The CDR3 DNA follows: TGCGCCAGCAGCTGGCCGGCCTCGAACGACAGGGGGCGAGAGACCCAGTACTTC.

The genes are TRBV5-1 and TRBJ2-2; D call uncertain. The CDR3 totals 13 residues. Germline-derived CDR1 and CDR2 are SGHRS and YFSETQ. V shed 2 bases and J shed 5 bases, with 7 bases lying between them. CDR3 coding DNA: TGCGCCAGCAGCTTTACTGTGACCGGGGAGCTGTTTTTT. This sequence encodes CASSFTVTGELFF.

This chain links TRBV18 with TRBJ1-5; D is unresolved. The CDR3 length is 14 residues. Germline lookup yields CDR1 KGHSH and CDR2 LQKENI. V was pared by 6 bases and J by 2 bases, with 11 bases between. CDR3 in amino acids: CASSSGSGNQPQHF. The CDR3 DNA is TGTGCCAGCTCGTCGGGATCTGGCAATCAGCCCCAGCATTTT.

The chain joins TRBV27 to TRBJ1-1; 7 positions match TRBD1. This CDR3 contains 16 residues. Per germline, CDR1 MNHEY and CDR2 SMNVEV (reference sequence). The trim removed 6 bases at V and 1 base at J, leaving 11 bases unmatched. The CDR3 spells CASSFIPGTENTEAFF. CDR3 sequence (DNA): TGTGCCAGCAGCTTCATACCCGGGACAGAGAACACTGAAGCTTTCTTT.

J is TRBJ2-2 and V is TRBV7-3; possible D gene TRBD2, 5 bases. This CDR3 has 15 amino acids. Deletions cut 3 bases from V and 5 bases from J, with 13 bases between. Germline CDR1 reads SGHTA; CDR2 reads FQGTGA. This CDR3 reads CASSLPGEWTGELFF. For the CDR3, the DNA is TGTGCCAGCAGCTTGCCTGGGGAGTGGACCGGGGAGCTGTTTTTT. The full variable domain, completed using reference TRBV7-3 and TRBJ2-2, is GAGVSQTPSNKVTEKGKYVELRCDPISGHTALYWYRQSLGQGPEFLIYFQGTGAADDSGLPNDRFFAVRPEGSVSTLKIQRTERGDSAVYLCASSLPGEWTGELFFGEGSRLTVL.

J is TRBJ2-2 and V is TRBV27; weak D call: TRBD2 (5 bases). Germline assignment: CDR1 MNHEY and CDR2 SMNVEV (reference sequence). This CDR3 region has 14 residues. Trimming removed 3 bases from V and 5 bases from J, with 10 bases in between. The CDR3 here is CASSLLSGTGELFF. CDR3 in DNA: TGTGCCAGCAGTTTGCTTTCGGGGACCGGGGAGCTGTTTTTT.

The chain has TRBV4-1 and TRBJ2-5; tentatively, D is TRBD2 (6 bases). Trimming removed 1 base from V and 5 bases from J, with 17 bases in between. The germline gives CDR1 MGHRA, CDR2 YSYEKL. The CDR3 has 16 amino acids. CDR3 loop: CASSQATGVGRETQYF. In DNA form, the CDR3 reads TGCGCCAGCAGCCAAGCGACGGGAGTAGGCCGGGAGACCCAGTACTTC.

The chain has TRBV28 and TRBJ2-7; unclear D gene. The ends were cut back, 3 bases at V and 2 bases at J, with 5 bases in the middle. This CDR3 is built from 12 residues. Per germline, CDR1 MDHEN and CDR2 SYDVKM. CDR3 protein: CASSLRAYEQYF. CDR3 DNA: TGTGCCAGCAGTTTGCGCGCCTACGAGCAGTACTTC.

The J gene is TRBJ1-1, the V gene TRBV28, with a weak D call TRBD1 (5 bases). Trimming pared 8 bases from V and 8 bases from J, leaving 12 bases between. The V gene's germline CDR1 is MDHEN and CDR2 SYDVKM. The CDR3 spans 11 residues. In nucleotides, the CDR3 is TGTGCCAGCCGGTCGGGGGGGGAAGCTTTCTTT. This encodes CASRSGGEAFF.

This rearrangement joins TRBV7-9 to TRBJ2-5, with TRBD2 identical over 12 bases. Per the germline V gene, CDR1 is SEHNR and CDR2 is FQNEAQ (reference sequence). This CDR3 region has 15 residues. V lost 5 bases, J lost 5 bases, and 6 bases stayed unmatched. The CDR3 here is CASSPGTSGYETQYF. The CDR3 bases are TGTGCCAGCAGCCCCGGGACTAGCGGGTACGAGACCCAGTACTTC.